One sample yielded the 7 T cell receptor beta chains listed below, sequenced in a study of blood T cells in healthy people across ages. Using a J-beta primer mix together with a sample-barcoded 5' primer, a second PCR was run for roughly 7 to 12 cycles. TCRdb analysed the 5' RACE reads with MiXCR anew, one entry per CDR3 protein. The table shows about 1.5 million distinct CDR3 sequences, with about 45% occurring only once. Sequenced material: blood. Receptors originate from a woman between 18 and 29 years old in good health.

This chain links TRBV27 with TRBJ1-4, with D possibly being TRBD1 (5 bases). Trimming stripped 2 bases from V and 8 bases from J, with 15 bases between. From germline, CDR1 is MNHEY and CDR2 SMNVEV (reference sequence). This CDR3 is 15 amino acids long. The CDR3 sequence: CASSLGSGRREKLFF. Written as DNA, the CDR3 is TGTGCCAGCAGTTTAGGGTCGGGGCGTCGCGAAAAACTGTTTTTT.

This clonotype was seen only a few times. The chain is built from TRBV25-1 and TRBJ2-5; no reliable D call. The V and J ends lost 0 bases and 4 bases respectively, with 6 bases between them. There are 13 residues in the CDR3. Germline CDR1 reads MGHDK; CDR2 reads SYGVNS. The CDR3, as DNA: TGTGCCAGCAGTGAATACCCCAGAGAGACCCAGTACTTC. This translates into CASSEYPRETQYF.

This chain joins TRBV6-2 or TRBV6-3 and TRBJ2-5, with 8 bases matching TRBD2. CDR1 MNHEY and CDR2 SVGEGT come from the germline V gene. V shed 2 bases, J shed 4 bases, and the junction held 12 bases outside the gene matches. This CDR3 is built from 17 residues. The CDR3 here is CASSYRGLGLVAETQYF. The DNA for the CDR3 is TGTGCCAGCAGTTACCGGGGATTGGGACTAGTAGCAGAGACCCAGTACTTC.

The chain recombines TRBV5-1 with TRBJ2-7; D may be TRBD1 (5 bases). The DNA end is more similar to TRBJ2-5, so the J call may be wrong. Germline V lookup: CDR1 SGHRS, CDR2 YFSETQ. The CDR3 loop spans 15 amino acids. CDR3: CASSWGQDAVETQYF. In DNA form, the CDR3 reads TGCGCCAGCAGCTGGGGCCAGGACGCAGTAGAGACCCAGTACTTC.

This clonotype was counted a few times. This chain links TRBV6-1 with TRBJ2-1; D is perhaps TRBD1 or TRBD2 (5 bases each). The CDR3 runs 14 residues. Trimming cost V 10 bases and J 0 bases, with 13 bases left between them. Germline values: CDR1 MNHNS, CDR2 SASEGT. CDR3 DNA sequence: TGTGCCACCCTGCTGGGGGTCTCCTACAATGAGCAGTTCTTC. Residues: CATLLGVSYNEQFF.

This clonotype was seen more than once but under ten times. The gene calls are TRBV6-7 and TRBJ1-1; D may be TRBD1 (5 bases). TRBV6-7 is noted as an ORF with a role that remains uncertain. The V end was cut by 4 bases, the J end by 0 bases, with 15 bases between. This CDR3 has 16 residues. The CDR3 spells CASSSGTEVLNTEAFF. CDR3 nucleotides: TGTGCCAGCAGTTCCGGGACCGAGGTATTGAACACTGAAGCTTTCTTT.

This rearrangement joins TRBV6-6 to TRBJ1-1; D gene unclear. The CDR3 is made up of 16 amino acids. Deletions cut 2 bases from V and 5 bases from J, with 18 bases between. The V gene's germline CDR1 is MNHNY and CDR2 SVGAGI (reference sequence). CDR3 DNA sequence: TGTGCCAGCAGTTACGGAGGTAGGGAGGTCGGGACTGAAGCTTTCTTT. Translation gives CASSYGGREVGTEAFF.